These 29 T cell receptor beta chains were all obtained from the same sample, sequenced in a study of blood T cell repertoires in COVID-19. Produced via immunoSEQ multiplex PCR; TCRdb's table is partial and in-frame only. The top ten clones hold around 2.5% of a sample with hundreds of thousands of clones, 83% of them seen once. The sample comprised peripheral blood. These receptors all stem from a woman between 40 and 55 years old with active or convalescent COVID-19.

This sequence joins TRBV27 and TRBJ2-3; perhaps TRBD1 as D (6 bases). The CDR3 runs to 15 residues. Germline V gives CDR1 MNHEY, CDR2 SMNVEV (reference sequence). The V end was cut by 4 bases, the J end by 0 bases, with 11 bases between. Written as DNA, the CDR3 is TGTGCCAGCAGTTGGGACATCACTAGCACAGATACGCAGTATTTT. Translated, it gives CASSWDITSTDTQYF.

V is TRBV3-1 (or the pseudogene TRBV3-2) and J is TRBJ1-4, with D possibly being TRBD1 (6 bases). Trimming took 6 bases from V and 8 from J, leaving 22 bases between them. Germline lookup yields CDR1 LGHDT and CDR2 YNNKEL (reference sequence). This CDR3 comprises 16 residues. CDR3 DNA: TGTGCCAGCAGACACGGAGACAGGCCCGGTCGGGAAAAACTGTTTTTT. This sequence encodes CASRHGDRPGREKLFF.

The genes are TRBV3-1 (or the pseudogene TRBV3-2) and TRBJ2-1; 7 bases match TRBD2. The germline gives CDR1 LGHDT, CDR2 YNNKEL (reference sequence). Trimming at V came to 0 bases and at J to 4 bases, leaving 3 bases not matched to a gene. The CDR3 runs to 15 residues. The CDR3 DNA reads as TGTGCCAGCAGCCAAGAATCGGGGGGATACAATGAGCAGTTCTTC. Its protein product is CASSQESGGYNEQFF.

The chain joins TRBV10-1 to TRBJ2-7, with TRBD2 matching 13 bases. CDR3 size: 16 residues. V lost 5 bases and J lost 2; bases outside the gene matches: 6. Germline loops: CDR1 WNHNN, CDR2 SYGVQD (reference sequence). The CDR3, as DNA: TGCGCCAGCAGTCCGGGACTAGCGGGATACCCCTACGAGCAGTACTTC. As protein: CASSPGLAGYPYEQYF.

The gene calls are TRBV29-1 and TRBJ1-2; D unresolved. This CDR3 spans 11 amino acids. CDR1 and CDR2 from the germline V gene are SQVTM and ANQGSEA. V lost 2 bases, J lost 6 bases, and 7 bases lay in between. The CDR3 DNA sequence: TGCAGCGTTGAACGCGGGGATGGCTACACCTTC. Its protein is CSVERGDGYTF.

A remark on this clone: Other DNA sequences from this sample encode an identical CDR3 as well. The chain employs TRBV6-6 and TRBJ2-3, with TRBD2 identical over 7 bases. This CDR3 region has 16 residues. V trimming: 6 bases; J trimming: 2 bases; junction bases outside the gene matches: 11. Germline assignment: CDR1 MNHNY and CDR2 SVGAGI (reference sequence). CDR3 protein: CASSAGLAVPTDTQYF. The CDR3 DNA is TGTGCCAGCAGCGCCGGGCTAGCGGTACCCACAGATACGCAGTATTTT.

The chain employs TRBV6-2 or TRBV6-3 and TRBJ1-6; 7 nucleotides line up with TRBD1. Germline V lookup: CDR1 MNHEY, CDR2 SVGEGT. The CDR3 is 17 residues long. The V gene end was trimmed by 2 bases and the J gene end by 9 bases; junction bases not matched to a gene: 13. CDR3 nucleotide sequence: TGTGCCAGCAGTTACCCGGTGACAGGGATCCTTTCTTCACCCCTCCACTTT. Translated: CASSYPVTGILSSPLHF.

The V gene is TRBV5-1, the J gene TRBJ2-5, with D possibly matching TRBD2 (6 bases). CDR1 SGHRS and CDR2 YFSETQ come from the germline V gene. This CDR3 spans 15 amino acids. The V gene lost 7 bases and the J gene lost 1 base, with 17 bases spanning the gap. The CDR3 protein is CASSTVGLPQETQYF. DNA of the CDR3: TGCGCCAGCTCGACAGTCGGACTACCCCAAGAGACCCAGTACTTC.

The J gene is TRBJ1-5, the V gene TRBV5-6; a weak D match, TRBD1 (5 bases). The CDR3 is made up of 16 amino acids. The germline V gene encodes CDR1 SGHDT and CDR2 YYEEEE. V lost 0 bases to trimming and J lost 3 bases, with 13 bases between them. The CDR3, as DNA: TGTGCCAGCAGCTTGGGCGGGGGGGATTTCAATCAGCCCCAGCATTTT. Translation gives CASSLGGGDFNQPQHF.

The V gene is TRBV6-5, the J gene TRBJ1-1; D perhaps matches TRBD1 (6 bases). Trimming removed 8 bases from V and 1 base from J, with 14 bases in between. CDR1 and CDR2 from the germline V gene are MNHEY and SVGAGI. This CDR3 has 14 residues. CDR3: CASGRGQKNTEAFF. For the CDR3, the DNA is TGTGCCAGCGGGAGGGGACAAAAGAACACTGAAGCTTTCTTT.

The V gene is TRBV3-1 (or the pseudogene TRBV3-2), the J gene TRBJ1-6; TRBD1 aligns across 12 bases. J lost 12 bases, V lost 3 bases, and 12 bases had no gene match. From germline, CDR1 is LGHDT and CDR2 YNNKEL (reference sequence). The CDR3 has 17 residues. This CDR3 reads CASSQPGTGGLGRPLHF. In nucleotides, the CDR3 is TGTGCCAGCAGCCAGCCCGGGACAGGGGGCCTTGGGAGACCCCTCCACTTT.

This clone was detected many times. The V call is TRBV5-4, the J call TRBJ2-3, with a possible D match to TRBD1 (5 bases). CDR1 and CDR2 from the germline V gene are SGHNT and YYREEE (reference sequence). The length of the CDR3 is 14 residues. Between the trimmed V and J ends, which lost 4 bases and 4 bases, there was a span of 13 bases. The CDR3 region is CASSPDQGADTQYF. CDR3 coding DNA: TGTGCCAGCAGCCCGGACCAAGGGGCAGATACGCAGTATTTT.

This clone was seen a few times. V and J are TRBV3-1 (or the pseudogene TRBV3-2) and TRBJ2-3; no clear D gene. Between the trimmed V and J ends, which lost 0 bases and 9 bases, there was a span of 16 bases. CDR1 and CDR2 (germline): LGHDT, YNNKEL (reference sequence). CDR3 length: 15 residues. The CDR3: CASSQDYSSLPTQYF. CDR3 in DNA: TGTGCCAGCAGCCAAGATTACTCCTCCCTGCCGACGCAGTATTTT.

This rearrangement joins TRBV28 to TRBJ1-2; the D is unclear. The CDR3 runs to 12 residues. From germline, CDR1 is MDHEN and CDR2 SYDVKM. The V end was cut by 2 bases, the J end by 8 bases, with 9 bases between. CDR3 loop: CASSLGGSGYTF. Written as DNA, the CDR3 is TGTGCCAGCAGTTTAGGAGGCTCCGGCTACACCTTC.

The chain is built from TRBV27 and TRBJ1-2; D not resolved. This CDR3 contains 12 residues. CDR1 and CDR2 from the germline V gene are MNHEY and SMNVEV (reference sequence). Between the trimmed V and J ends, which lost 7 bases and 7 bases, there was a span of 13 bases. CDR3 region: CASIGGSGGYTF. Written as DNA, the CDR3 is TGTGCCAGCATTGGCGGGTCGGGTGGCTACACCTTC.

This sequence joins TRBV7-9 and TRBJ2-7; D is possibly TRBD1 (6 bases). Germline V lookup: CDR1 SEHNR, CDR2 FQNEAQ (reference sequence). V lost 5 bases and J 4 bases, leaving 9 bases between the germline ends. This CDR3 has 12 amino acids. The CDR3 bases are TGTGCCAGCAGCACTCAGGGGTACGAGCAGTACTTC. Translation gives CASSTQGYEQYF.

In DNA, the CDR3 is TGTGCCAGCAGCCGGACACCGGATGGCTACACCTTC. Translated, it gives CASSRTPDGYTF. The chain links TRBV3-1 (or the pseudogene TRBV3-2) to TRBJ1-2; perhaps TRBD1 as D (5 bases). Per the germline V gene, CDR1 is LGHDT and CDR2 is YNNKEL (reference sequence). The CDR3 extends over 12 amino acids. V lost 4 bases to trimming and J lost 6 bases, with 9 bases between them.

V and J are TRBV30 and TRBJ2-1; the match to TRBD2 covers 9 bases. Trimming at V came to 3 bases and at J to 7 bases, leaving 10 bases not matched to a gene. CDR3 length: 15 residues. Germline CDR1 is GTSNPN and CDR2 is SVGIG (reference sequence). The CDR3: CAWRDSGLAANEQFF. In nucleotides, the CDR3 is TGTGCCTGGAGAGATTCGGGACTAGCCGCTAATGAGCAGTTCTTC.

The CDR3 sequence is CSASKGAGPEAFF. The CDR3 DNA is TGCAGTGCTAGTAAGGGGGCTGGCCCTGAAGCTTTCTTT. This chain uses TRBV20-1 with TRBJ1-1; 7 bases align to TRBD1. Germline CDR1 reads DFQATT; CDR2 reads SNEGSKA (reference sequence). V shed 3 bases, J shed 6 bases, and the junction held 7 bases outside the gene matches. The CDR3 runs to 13 residues.

The chain combines TRBV11-3 with TRBJ2-1; the D gene is possibly TRBD2 (7 bases). Trimming shortened V by 5 bases and J by 5 bases, and 16 bases separated the two germline ends. The germline gives CDR1 SGHNT, CDR2 YENEEA. This CDR3 has 15 residues. The CDR3 DNA is TGTGCCAGCAGCCCCCGGGGGGCTTTAGACAATGAGCAGTTCTTC. Translation: CASSPRGALDNEQFF.

The chain recombines TRBV28 with TRBJ1-4; D ambiguous. Per the germline V gene, CDR1 is MDHEN and CDR2 is SYDVKM. The CDR3 length is 13 residues. Trimming shortened V by 3 bases and J by 13 bases, and 15 bases separated the two germline ends. The CDR3 DNA is TGTGCCAGCAGTTTTGGAGACTCGGTATCACTGTTTTTT. Residues: CASSFGDSVSLFF. The variable domain in full, completed from reference TRBV28 and TRBJ1-4, reads DVKVTQSSRYLVKRTGEKVFLECVQDMDHENMFWYRQDPGLGLRLIYFSYDVKMKEKGDIPEGYSVSREKKERFSLILESASTNQTSMYLCASSFGDSVSLFFGSGTQLSVL.

J is TRBJ1-5 and V is TRBV19, with 7 bases that match TRBD1. Germline values: CDR1 LNHDA, CDR2 SQIVND (reference sequence). The CDR3 totals 13 residues. V lost 6 bases to trimming and J lost 3 bases; unmatched junction nucleotides: 2. DNA for the CDR3: TGTGCCAGTAGAGGACAGGACAATCAGCCCCAGCATTTT. This codes for CASRGQDNQPQHF.

A single count supports this clone. This chain uses TRBV6-5 with TRBJ2-7; D may be TRBD1 (8 bases). The CDR3 covers 13 residues. Germline V gene sequence: CDR1 MNHEY, CDR2 SVGAGI. V gave up 4 bases and J gave up 7 bases, with 14 bases separating them. Here the CDR3 reads CASSFDRGGEQYF. The CDR3 nucleotides read TGTGCCAGCAGTTTCGACAGGGGAGGGGAGCAGTACTTC.

This sequence joins TRBV7-9 and TRBJ1-6, with 8 bases identical to TRBD1. The CDR3 sequence is 15 residues long. Trimming at V came to 7 bases and at J to 6 bases, leaving 8 bases not matched to a gene. Per the germline V gene, CDR1 is SEHNR and CDR2 is FQNEAQ (reference sequence). This chain's CDR3 is CASTEYGQGNSPLHF. The CDR3 DNA follows: TGTGCCAGCACCGAATATGGACAGGGTAATTCACCCCTCCACTTT. The whole variable domain, remainder taken from reference TRBV7-9 and TRBJ1-6, is DTGVSQNPRHKITKRGQNVTFRCDPISEHNRLYWYRQTLGQGPEFLTYFQNEAQLEKSRLLSDRFSAERPKGSFSTLEIQRTEQGDSAMYLCASTEYGQGNSPLHFGNGTRLTVT.

The CDR3 sequence is CASVVSAQGEPQHF. The CDR3 bases are TGTGCCAGCGTAGTAAGTGCCCAGGGGGAGCCCCAGCATTTT. The chain joins TRBV6-5 to TRBJ1-5; TRBD1 matches 7 bases. CDR1 and CDR2 from the germline V gene are MNHEY and SVGAGI. V was pared by 8 bases and J by 8 bases, with 12 bases of the junction left unmatched. CDR3 size: 14 residues.

The chain couples TRBV7-8 to TRBJ1-3; D is perhaps TRBD1 (6 bases). Germline V gives CDR1 SGHVS, CDR2 FQNEAQ. V lost 7 bases, J lost 0 bases, and 13 bases lay in between. The CDR3 loop spans 15 amino acids. This chain's CDR3 is CASTQGRVSGNTIYF. As DNA, the CDR3 is TGTGCCAGCACCCAGGGGAGGGTCTCTGGAAACACCATATATTTT. The entire variable domain, with the rest obtained from reference TRBV7-8 and TRBJ1-3, is as follows: GAGVSQSPRYKVAKRGQDVALRCDPISGHVSLFWYQQALGQGPEFLTYFQNEAQLDKSGLPSDRFFAERPEGSVSTLKIQRTQQEDSAVYLCASTQGRVSGNTIYFGEGSWLTVV.

This clone has a handful of counts. The chain links TRBV27 to TRBJ1-6; 11 positions match TRBD1. V was pared by 5 bases and J by 9 bases, with 6 bases of the junction left unmatched. This CDR3 contains 15 residues. CDR1 MNHEY and CDR2 SMNVEV come from the germline V gene (reference sequence). This chain's CDR3 is CASSESGTGGSPLHF. DNA for the CDR3: TGTGCCAGCAGTGAATCCGGGACAGGGGGTTCACCCCTCCACTTT.

This clone has just one count. The V gene is TRBV12-5, the J gene TRBJ1-2; TRBD1 matches 10 bases. Losses at the gene ends were 1 base for V and 4 bases for J; bases not matched to a gene: 6. From germline, CDR1 is LGHNT and CDR2 FRNRAP. The CDR3 spans 16 residues. The chain's CDR3 is CASGLAGTGAFYGYTF. The CDR3 bases are TGTGCTAGTGGTTTGGCCGGGACAGGGGCCTTCTATGGCTACACCTTC.

The CDR3 bases are TGTGCCACCAGTGATGTACTCAATGAGCGGCAGTTCTTC. It translates to CATSDVLNERQFF. The chain links TRBV24-1 to TRBJ2-1; D is uncertain. Germline V gene sequence: CDR1 KGHDR, CDR2 SFDVKD. This CDR3 has 13 residues. V dropped 3 bases and J dropped 12 bases, with 14 bases sitting between them.